The entry below describes one T cell receptor beta chain. The sample is drawn from a study of cytomegalovirus exposure and HLA in healthy donors. V gave up 2 bases and J gave up 0 bases, with 15 bases separating them. From germline, CDR1 is KGHSH and CDR2 LQKENI. CDR3 length: 17 amino acids. It was with 60 Vbeta and 13 Jbeta primers that the PCR ran. TCRdb's copy holds only in-frame clones and misses some; the assay was immunoSEQ multiplex PCR. In all, the sample yields about 35,000 clones. The TCR was taken from a man aged 35 to 55 in good health and CMV-seronegative. The chain links TRBV18 to TRBJ2-3; possibly TRBD2 for D (5 bases). The sequenced sample was PBMCs. As DNA, the CDR3 is TGTGCCAGCTCACCAGTCGTCGCCGGGATGAGCACAGATACGCAGTATTTT. Translated: CASSPVVAGMSTDTQYF.